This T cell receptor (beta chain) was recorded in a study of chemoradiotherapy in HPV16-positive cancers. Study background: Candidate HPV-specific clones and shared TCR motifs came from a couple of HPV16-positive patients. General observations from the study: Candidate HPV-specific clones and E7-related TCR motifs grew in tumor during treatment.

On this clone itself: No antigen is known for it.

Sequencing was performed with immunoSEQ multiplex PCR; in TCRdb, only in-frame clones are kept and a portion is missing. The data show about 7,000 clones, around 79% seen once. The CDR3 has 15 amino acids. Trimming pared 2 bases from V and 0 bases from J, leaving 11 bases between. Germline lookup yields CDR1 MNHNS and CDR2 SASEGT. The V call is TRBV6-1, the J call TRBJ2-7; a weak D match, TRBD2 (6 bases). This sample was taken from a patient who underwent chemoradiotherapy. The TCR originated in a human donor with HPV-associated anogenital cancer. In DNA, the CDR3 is TGTGCCAGCAGTGAAAGCTCCGGGGGCTCCTACGAGCAGTACTTC. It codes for CASSESSGGSYEQYF.